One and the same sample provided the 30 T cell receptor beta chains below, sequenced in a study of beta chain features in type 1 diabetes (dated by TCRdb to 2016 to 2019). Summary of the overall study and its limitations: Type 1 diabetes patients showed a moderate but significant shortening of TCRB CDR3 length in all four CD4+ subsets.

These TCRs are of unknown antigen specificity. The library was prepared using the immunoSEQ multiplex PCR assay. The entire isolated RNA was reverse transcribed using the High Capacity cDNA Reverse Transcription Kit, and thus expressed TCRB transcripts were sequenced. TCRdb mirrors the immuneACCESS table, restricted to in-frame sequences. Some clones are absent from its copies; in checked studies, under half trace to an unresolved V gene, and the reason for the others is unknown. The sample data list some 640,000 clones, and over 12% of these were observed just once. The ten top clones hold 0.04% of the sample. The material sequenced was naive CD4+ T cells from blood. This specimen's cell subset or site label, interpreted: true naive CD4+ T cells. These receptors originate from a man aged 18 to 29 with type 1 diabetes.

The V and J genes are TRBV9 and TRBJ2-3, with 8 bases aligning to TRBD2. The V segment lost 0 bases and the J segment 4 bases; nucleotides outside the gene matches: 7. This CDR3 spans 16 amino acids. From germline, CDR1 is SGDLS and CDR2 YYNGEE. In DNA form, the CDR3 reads TGTGCCAGCAGCGTAGAGCGGGGGCGGAGCCCAGATACGCAGTATTTT. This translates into CASSVERGRSPDTQYF.

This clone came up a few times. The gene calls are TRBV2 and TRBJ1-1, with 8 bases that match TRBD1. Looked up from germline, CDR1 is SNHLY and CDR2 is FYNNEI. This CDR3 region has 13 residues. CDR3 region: CEPTGEMNTEAFF. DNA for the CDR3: TGTGAGCCGACAGGGGAGATGAACACTGAAGCTTTCTTT.

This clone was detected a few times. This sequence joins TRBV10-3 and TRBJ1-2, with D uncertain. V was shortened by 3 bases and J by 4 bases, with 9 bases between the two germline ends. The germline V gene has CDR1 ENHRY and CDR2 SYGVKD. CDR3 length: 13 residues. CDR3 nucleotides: TGTGCCATCAGTGAAATGGGCCTCTATGGCTACACCTTC. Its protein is CAISEMGLYGYTF.

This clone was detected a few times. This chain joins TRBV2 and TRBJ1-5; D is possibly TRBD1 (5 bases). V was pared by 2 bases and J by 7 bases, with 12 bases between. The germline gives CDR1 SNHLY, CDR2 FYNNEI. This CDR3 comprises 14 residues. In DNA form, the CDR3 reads TGTGCCAGCAGTGAACAAGGGGTTGTCCAGCCCCAGCATTTT. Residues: CASSEQGVVQPQHF.

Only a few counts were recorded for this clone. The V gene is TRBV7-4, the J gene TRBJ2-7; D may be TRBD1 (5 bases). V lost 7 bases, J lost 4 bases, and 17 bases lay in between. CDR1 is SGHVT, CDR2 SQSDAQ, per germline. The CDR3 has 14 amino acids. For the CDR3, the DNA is TGTGCCAGCACCTCCTCTAACGCAGGGTACGAGCAGTACTTC. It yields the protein CASTSSNAGYEQYF.

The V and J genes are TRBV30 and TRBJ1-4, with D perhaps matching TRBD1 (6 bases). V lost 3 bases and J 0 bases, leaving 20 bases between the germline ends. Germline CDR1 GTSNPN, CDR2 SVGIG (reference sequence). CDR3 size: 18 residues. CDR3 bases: TGTGCCTGGAGCCCGGGGGCGCAGTCGATTGCAACTAATGAAAAACTGTTTTTT. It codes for CAWSPGAQSIATNEKLFF.

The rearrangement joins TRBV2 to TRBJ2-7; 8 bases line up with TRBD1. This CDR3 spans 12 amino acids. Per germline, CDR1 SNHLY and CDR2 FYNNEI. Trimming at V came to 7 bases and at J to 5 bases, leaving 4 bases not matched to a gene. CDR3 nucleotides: TGTGCCAGCACTTTGACAGGGGACGAGCAGTACTTC. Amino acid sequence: CASTLTGDEQYF. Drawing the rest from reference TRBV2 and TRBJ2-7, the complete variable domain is EPEVTQTPSHQVTQMGQEVILRCVPISNHLYFYWYRQILGQKVEFLVSFYNNEISEKSEIFDDQFSVERPDGSNFTLKIRSTKLEDSAMYFCASTLTGDEQYFGPGTRLTVT.

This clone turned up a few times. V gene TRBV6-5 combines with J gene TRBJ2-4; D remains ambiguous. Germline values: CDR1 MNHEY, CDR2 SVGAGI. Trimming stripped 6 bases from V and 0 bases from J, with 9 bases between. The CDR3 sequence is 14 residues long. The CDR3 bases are TGTGCCAGCAGAACACATATAGCCAAAAACATTCAGTACTTC. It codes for CASRTHIAKNIQYF.

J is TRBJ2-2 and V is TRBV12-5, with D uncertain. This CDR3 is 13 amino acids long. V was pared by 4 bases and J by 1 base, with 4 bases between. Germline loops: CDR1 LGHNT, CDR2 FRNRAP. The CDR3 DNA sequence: TGTGCTAGTGGTTCCAGGAACACCGGGGAGCTGTTTTTT. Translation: CASGSRNTGELFF.

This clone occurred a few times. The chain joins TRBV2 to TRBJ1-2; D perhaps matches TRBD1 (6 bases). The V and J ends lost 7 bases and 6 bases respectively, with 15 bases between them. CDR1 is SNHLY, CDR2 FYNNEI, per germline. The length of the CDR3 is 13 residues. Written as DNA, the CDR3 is TGTGCCAGCACCCCCCCGGGGGCTAATGGCTACACCTTC. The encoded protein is CASTPPGANGYTF.

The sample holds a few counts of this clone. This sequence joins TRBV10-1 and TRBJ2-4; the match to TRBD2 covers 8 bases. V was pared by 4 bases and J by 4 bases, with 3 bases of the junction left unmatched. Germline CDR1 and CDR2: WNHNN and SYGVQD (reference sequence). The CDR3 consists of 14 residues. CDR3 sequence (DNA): TGCGCCAGCAGTGGGGCTAGCGGGAAAAACATTCAGTACTTC. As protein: CASSGASGKNIQYF.

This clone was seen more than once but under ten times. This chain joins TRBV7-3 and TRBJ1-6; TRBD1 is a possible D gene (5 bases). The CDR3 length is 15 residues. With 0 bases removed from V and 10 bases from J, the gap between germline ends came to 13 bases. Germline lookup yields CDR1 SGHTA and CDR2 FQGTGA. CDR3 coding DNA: TGTGCCAGCAGCTTAACATCCAGGGAACGGTCACCCCTCCACTTT. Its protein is CASSLTSRERSPLHF.

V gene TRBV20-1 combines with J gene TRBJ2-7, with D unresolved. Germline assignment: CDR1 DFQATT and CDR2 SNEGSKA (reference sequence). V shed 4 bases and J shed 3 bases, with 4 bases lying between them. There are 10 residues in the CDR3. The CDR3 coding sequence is TGCAGTGCTAAGAACTACGAGCAGTACTTC. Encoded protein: CSAKNYEQYF.

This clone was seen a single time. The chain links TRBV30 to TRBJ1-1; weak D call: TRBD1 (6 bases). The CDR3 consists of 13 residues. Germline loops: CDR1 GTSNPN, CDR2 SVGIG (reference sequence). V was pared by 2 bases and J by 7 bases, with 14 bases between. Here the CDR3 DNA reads TGTGCCTGGAGTAAAACAGGGTACGGTGAAGCTTTCTTT. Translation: CAWSKTGYGEAFF.

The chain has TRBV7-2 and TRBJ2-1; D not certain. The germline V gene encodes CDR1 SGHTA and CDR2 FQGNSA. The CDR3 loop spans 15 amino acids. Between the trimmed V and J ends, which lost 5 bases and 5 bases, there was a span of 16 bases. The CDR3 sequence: CASSRVGLSHNEQFF. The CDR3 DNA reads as TGTGCCAGCAGCCGGGTAGGGCTCTCACACAATGAGCAGTTCTTC.

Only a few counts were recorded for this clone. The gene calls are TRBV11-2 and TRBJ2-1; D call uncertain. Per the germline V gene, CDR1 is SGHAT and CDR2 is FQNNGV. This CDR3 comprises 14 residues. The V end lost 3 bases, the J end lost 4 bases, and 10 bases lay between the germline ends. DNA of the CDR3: TGTGCCAGCAGCTTCCTCCCGTCTTACAATGAGCAGTTCTTC. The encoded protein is CASSFLPSYNEQFF.

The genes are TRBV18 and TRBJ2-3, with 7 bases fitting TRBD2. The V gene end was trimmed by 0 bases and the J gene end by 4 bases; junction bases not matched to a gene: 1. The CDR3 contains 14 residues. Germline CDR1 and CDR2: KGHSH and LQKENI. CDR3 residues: CASSPPGRADTQYF. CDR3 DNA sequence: TGTGCCAGCTCACCACCTGGGAGGGCAGATACGCAGTATTTT.

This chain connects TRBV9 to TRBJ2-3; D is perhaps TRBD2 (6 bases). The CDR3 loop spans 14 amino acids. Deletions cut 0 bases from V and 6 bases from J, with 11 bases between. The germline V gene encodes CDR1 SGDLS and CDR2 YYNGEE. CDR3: CASSVGAGRDTQYF. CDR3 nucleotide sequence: TGTGCCAGCAGCGTAGGGGCGGGACGTGATACGCAGTATTTT.

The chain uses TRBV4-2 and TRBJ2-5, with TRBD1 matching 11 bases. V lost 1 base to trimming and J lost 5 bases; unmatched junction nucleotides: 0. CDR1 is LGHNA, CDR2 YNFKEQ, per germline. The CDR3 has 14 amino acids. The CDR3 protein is CASSQGTGGETQYF. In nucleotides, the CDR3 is TGTGCCAGCAGCCAAGGGACAGGGGGCGAGACCCAGTACTTC.

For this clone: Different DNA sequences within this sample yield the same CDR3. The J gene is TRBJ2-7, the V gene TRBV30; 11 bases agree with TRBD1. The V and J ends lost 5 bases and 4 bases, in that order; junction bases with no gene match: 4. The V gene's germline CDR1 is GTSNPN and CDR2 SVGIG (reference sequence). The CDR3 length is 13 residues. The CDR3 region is CAWSRDRGYEQYF. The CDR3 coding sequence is TGTGCCTGGTCCCGGGACAGGGGGTACGAGCAGTACTTC.

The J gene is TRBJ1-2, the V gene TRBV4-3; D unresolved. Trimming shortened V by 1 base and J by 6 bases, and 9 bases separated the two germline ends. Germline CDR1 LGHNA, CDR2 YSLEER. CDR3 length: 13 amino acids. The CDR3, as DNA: TGCGCCAGCAGCCAAGGGTTTACGGATGGCTACACCTTC. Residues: CASSQGFTDGYTF.

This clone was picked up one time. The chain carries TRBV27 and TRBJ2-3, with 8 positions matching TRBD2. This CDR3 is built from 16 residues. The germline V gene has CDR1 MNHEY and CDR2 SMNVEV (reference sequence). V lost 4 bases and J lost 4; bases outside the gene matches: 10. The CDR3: CASSYRSGMNPDTQYF. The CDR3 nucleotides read TGTGCCAGCAGTTATCGTAGCGGGATGAACCCAGATACGCAGTATTTT.

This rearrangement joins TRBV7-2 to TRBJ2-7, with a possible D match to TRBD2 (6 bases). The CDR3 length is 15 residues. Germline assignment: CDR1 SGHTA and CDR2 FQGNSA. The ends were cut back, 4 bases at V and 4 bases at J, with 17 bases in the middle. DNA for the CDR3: TGTGCCAGCAGCTCTTATAGCGGAAGTATGTACGAGCAGTACTTC. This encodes CASSSYSGSMYEQYF. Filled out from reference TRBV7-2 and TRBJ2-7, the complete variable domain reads GAGVSQSPSNKVTEKGKDVELRCDPISGHTALYWYRQSLGQGLEFLIYFQGNSAPDKSGLPSDRFSAERTGGSVSTLTIQRTQQEDSAVYLCASSSYSGSMYEQYFGPGTRLTVT.

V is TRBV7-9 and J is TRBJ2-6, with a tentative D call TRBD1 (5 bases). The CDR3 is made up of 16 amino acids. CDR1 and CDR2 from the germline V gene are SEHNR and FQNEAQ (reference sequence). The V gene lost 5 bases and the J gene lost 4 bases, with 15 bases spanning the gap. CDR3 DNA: TGTGCCAGCAGCCGCGGATCTGGGGCCGGGGCCAACGTCCTGACTTTC. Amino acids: CASSRGSGAGANVLTF.

CDR3 coding DNA: TGCAGCGTTGAGAAGCTCCAAGAGACCCAGTACTTC. Translation: CSVEKLQETQYF. The V gene is TRBV29-1, the J gene TRBJ2-5; D remains unclear. Trimming took 3 bases from V and 1 from J, leaving 6 bases between them. The CDR3 is made up of 12 amino acids. Per germline, CDR1 SQVTM and CDR2 ANQGSEA.

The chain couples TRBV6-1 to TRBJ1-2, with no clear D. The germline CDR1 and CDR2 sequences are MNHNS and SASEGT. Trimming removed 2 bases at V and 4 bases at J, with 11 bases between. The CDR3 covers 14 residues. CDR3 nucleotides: TGTGCCAGCAGTGAAATAAGAACAGCCTATGGCTACACCTTC. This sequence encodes CASSEIRTAYGYTF.

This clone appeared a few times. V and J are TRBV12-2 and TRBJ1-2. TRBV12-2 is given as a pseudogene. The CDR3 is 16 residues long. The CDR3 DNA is TGTGCAAGTCGCTTAGAACGGGCTCCAACTAAAAATGGCTACACCTTC. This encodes CASRLERAPTKNGYTF.

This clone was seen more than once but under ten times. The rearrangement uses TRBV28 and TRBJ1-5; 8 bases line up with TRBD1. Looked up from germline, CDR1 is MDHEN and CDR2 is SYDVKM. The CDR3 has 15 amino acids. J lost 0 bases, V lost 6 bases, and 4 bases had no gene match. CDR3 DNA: TGTGCCAGCAGACCGGACAGGGATAGCAATCAGCCCCAGCATTTT. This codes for CASRPDRDSNQPQHF.

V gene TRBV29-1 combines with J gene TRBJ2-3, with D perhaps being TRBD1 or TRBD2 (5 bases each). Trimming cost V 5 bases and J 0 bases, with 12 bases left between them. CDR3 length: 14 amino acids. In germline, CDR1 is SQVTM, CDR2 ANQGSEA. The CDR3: CSVRKGTSTDTQYF. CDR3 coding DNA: TGCAGCGTTCGGAAGGGGACCAGCACAGATACGCAGTATTTT.

The CDR3: CASSWGDSSYEQYF. CDR3 bases: TGTGCCAGCAGCTGGGGGGACAGCTCCTACGAGCAGTACTTC. The V and J genes are TRBV7-9 and TRBJ2-7; the D gene is possibly TRBD1 (7 bases). Trimming left V 4 bases short and J 0 bases short, with 10 bases between. From germline, CDR1 is SEHNR and CDR2 FQNEAQ (reference sequence). This CDR3 spans 14 amino acids. The variable domain in full, completed from reference TRBV7-9 and TRBJ2-7, reads DTGVSQNPRHKITKRGQNVTFRCDPISEHNRLYWYRQTLGQGPEFLTYFQNEAQLEKSRLLSDRFSAERPKGSFSTLEIQRTEQGDSAMYLCASSWGDSSYEQYFGPGTRLTVT.